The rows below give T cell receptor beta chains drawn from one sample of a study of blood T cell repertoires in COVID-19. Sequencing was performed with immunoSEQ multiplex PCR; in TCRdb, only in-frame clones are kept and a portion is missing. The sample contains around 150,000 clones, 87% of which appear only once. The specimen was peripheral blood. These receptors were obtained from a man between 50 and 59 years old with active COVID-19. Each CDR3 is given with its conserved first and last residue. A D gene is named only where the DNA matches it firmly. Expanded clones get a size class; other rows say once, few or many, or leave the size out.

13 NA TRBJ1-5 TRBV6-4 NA TGTGCCCTCCGGGGGGCGGGATCTCAGCCCCAGCATTTT CALRGAGSQPQHF
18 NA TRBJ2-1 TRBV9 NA TGTGCCAGCAGCGCCACATTGGCGGGGCGGAGCTCCTACAATGAGCAGTTCTTC CASSATLAGRSSYNEQFF
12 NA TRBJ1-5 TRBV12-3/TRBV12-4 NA TGTGCCAGCAGGACGGGGTTGCAGCCCCAGCATTTT CASRTGLQPQHF
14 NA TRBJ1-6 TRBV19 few TGTGCCAGTAGTATACAAGGGAAGGGGTCACCCCTCCACTTT CASSIQGKGSPLHF
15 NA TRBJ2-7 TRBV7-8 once TGTGCCAGCAGCCCCAGGGATCTAAGCTCCTACGAGCAGTACTTC CASSPRDLSSYEQYF
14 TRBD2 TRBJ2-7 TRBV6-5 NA TGTGCCAGCAGGGTAGGACTAGGAGCGTACGAGCAGTACTTC CASRVGLGAYEQYF
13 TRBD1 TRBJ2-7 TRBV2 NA TGTGCCAGCAGTTTGGTGCAGGGGGTCGAGCAGTACTTC CASSLVQGVEQYF
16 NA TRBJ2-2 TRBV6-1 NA TGTGCCAGCAGTGGCACAGGTTCCCCGAACACCGGGGAGCTGTTTTTT CASSGTGSPNTGELFF
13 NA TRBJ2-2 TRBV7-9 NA TGTGCCAGCACCGTGGAGCGAACCGGGGAGCTGTTTTTT CASTVERTGELFF
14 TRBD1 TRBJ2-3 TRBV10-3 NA TGTGCCACTAAGGGGGCGTCAGACACAGATACGCAGTATTTT CATKGASDTDTQYF
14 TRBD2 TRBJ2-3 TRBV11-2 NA TGTGCTAGCGGGAGGGGAAGGGACACAGATACGCAGTATTTT CASGRGRDTDTQYF
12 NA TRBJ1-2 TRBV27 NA TGTGCCAGCACCTGGACAAGAAGGGGCTACACCTTC CASTWTRRGYTF
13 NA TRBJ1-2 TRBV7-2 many TGTGCCAGCAGCCCAGCGGTGGCCTATGGCTACACCTTC CASSPAVAYGYTF
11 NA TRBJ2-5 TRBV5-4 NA TGTGCCGCCGGGGGTCGGGAGACCCAGTACTTC CAAGGRETQYF
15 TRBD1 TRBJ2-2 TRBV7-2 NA TGTGCCAGCAGCTCCCCGACGAGGGGGCCCGGGGAGCTGTTTTTT CASSSPTRGPGELFF
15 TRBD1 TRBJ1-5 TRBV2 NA TGTGCCAGCAGCAGACAGGGGGGTAGCAATCAGCCCCAGCATTTT CASSRQGGSNQPQHF
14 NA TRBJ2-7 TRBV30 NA TGTGCCTGGAGTGTAAATTTGCGGTCCTACGAGCAGTACTTC CAWSVNLRSYEQYF
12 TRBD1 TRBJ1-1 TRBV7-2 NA TGTGCCAGCAGACAGGGGGCCACTGAAGCTTTCTTT CASRQGATEAFF
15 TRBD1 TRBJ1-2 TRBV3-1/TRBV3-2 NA TGTGCCAGCAGCCAAGGGGCGGGACAGCCCTATGGCTACACCTTC CASSQGAGQPYGYTF
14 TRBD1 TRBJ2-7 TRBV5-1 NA TGCGCCAGCAGATCTGGACAGGGTGGTTACGAGCAGTACTTC CASRSGQGGYEQYF
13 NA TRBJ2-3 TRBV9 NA TGTGCCAGCAGCGTCCAGGTTGAAGATACGCAGTATTTT CASSVQVEDTQYF
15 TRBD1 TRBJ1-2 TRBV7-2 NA TGTGCCAGCAGCTCAGATTACAGGGGGTTCTATGGCTACACCTTC CASSSDYRGFYGYTF
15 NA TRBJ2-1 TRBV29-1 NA TGCAGCGTTGAACGTGCGGGGGCTAAATACAATGAGCAGTTCTTC CSVERAGAKYNEQFF
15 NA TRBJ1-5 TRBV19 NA TGTGCCAGTAGTATAGACCTGGGCCTTAATCAGCCCCAGCATTTT CASSIDLGLNQPQHF
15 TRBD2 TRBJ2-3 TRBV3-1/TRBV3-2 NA TGTGCCAGCAGCCAAGACGGGGGGAGTTCAGATACGCAGTATTTT CASSQDGGSSDTQYF
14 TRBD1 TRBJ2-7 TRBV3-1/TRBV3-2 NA TGTGCCAGCAGCCAAGCAAGGACAGGCCGCGAGCAGTACTTC CASSQARTGREQYF
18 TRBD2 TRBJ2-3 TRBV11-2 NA TGTGCCAGCAGCTTCGGTCGTTCTAGCGGGTTTTACACAGATACGCAGTATTTT CASSFGRSSGFYTDTQYF
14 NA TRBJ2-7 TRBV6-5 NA TGTGCCAGCAGTTACGGATCCGGGGCCTACGAGCAGTACTTC CASSYGSGAYEQYF
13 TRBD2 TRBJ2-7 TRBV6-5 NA TGTGCCACCGAGGGGTCTAGCGGGCATGGGGGGTACTTC CATEGSSGHGGYF
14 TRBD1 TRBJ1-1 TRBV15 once TGTGCCACCAGCAGAGCCAGGGGGGAAACTGAAGCTTTCTTT CATSRARGETEAFF
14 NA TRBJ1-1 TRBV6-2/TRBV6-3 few TGTGCCAGCAGTTTCGACCCCAGGGGCACTGAAGCTTTCTTT CASSFDPRGTEAFF
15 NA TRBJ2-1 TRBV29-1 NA TGCAGCGTTGGGTCCGGGGAAGGGTCCTACAATGAGCAGTTCTTC CSVGSGEGSYNEQFF
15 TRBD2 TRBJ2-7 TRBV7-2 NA TGTGCCAGCAGCACGGGACTAGCGGTGACCTACGAGCAGTACTTC CASSTGLAVTYEQYF
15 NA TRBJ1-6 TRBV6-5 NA TGTGCCAGCAGTTACAGGGGGGGATATAATTCACCCCTCCACTTT CASSYRGGYNSPLHF
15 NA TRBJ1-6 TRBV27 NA TGTGCCTCTCGGGGGGACCAGATTGTCGGTTCACCCCTCCACTTT CASRGDQIVGSPLHF
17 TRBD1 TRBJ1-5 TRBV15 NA TGTGCCACCAGCAGAGATTTCGGACAGGGGGCGAGTCAGCCCCAGCATTTT CATSRDFGQGASQPQHF
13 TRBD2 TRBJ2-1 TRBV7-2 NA TGTGCCAGCAGCCTGACTAGCGGGTGGAGGCAGTTCTTC CASSLTSGWRQFF
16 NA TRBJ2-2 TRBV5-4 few TGTGCCAGCAGCTCCCCTCAGGAGAGGGACACCGGGGAGCTGTTTTTT CASSSPQERDTGELFF
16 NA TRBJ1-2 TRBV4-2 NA TGTGCCAGCAGCCAAGCAAACCTCGGGGGGGCTAATGGCTACACCTTC CASSQANLGGANGYTF
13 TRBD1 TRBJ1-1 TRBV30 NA TGTGCCTGGAGCGAAGGGACAGGGGGAGGAGCTTTCTTT CAWSEGTGGGAFF
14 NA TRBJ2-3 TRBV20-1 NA TGCAGTGCTAGTAGGGGGGGCAGCACAGATACGCAGTATTTT CSASRGGSTDTQYF